The 25 T cell receptor beta chains listed next were all sequenced from one sample in a study of cytomegalovirus exposure and HLA in healthy donors. Measured with immunoSEQ multiplex PCR; TCRdb has only the in-frame clones, and not every one. Among 250,000 to 300,000 clones listed, 90% were seen once. The sample consisted of PBMCs. Every receptor here comes from a woman under 30 in good health and CMV-seronegative.

The chain uses TRBV7-9 and TRBJ1-3; D gene ambiguous. The CDR3 loop spans 13 amino acids. Germline loops: CDR1 SEHNR, CDR2 FQNEAQ (reference sequence). V lost 7 bases, J lost 0 bases, and 7 bases lay in between. Here the CDR3 DNA reads TGTGCCAGCATCCAGTACTCTGGAAACACCATATATTTT. It translates to CASIQYSGNTIYF.

The chain uses TRBV7-7 and TRBJ2-7; 9 bases are shared with TRBD2. CDR1 is SSHAT, CDR2 FNYEAQ, per germline (reference sequence). This CDR3 is built from 14 residues. The V gene end was trimmed by 5 bases and the J gene end by 3 bases; junction bases not matched to a gene: 5. As DNA, the CDR3 is TGTGCCAGCAGCCCATTAGCGGGGGACTACGAGCAGTACGTC. Its protein is CASSPLAGDYEQYV.

This rearrangement joins TRBV10-3 to TRBJ1-6; 7 bases agree with TRBD1. The CDR3 runs to 16 residues. CDR1 and CDR2 (germline): ENHRY, SYGVKD. Germline trimming cut 2 bases from V and 9 bases from J; bases unmatched to any gene: 10. The CDR3 sequence: CAISEGHRQGGSPLHF. DNA of the CDR3: TGTGCCATCAGTGAGGGACATAGACAGGGAGGTTCACCCCTCCACTTT.

CDR3 protein: CASSLGHENEKLFF. For the CDR3, the DNA is TGCGCCAGCAGCTTGGGACACGAGAATGAAAAACTGTTTTTT. The chain links TRBV5-1 to TRBJ1-4; D remains ambiguous. Per germline, CDR1 SGHRS and CDR2 YFSETQ. This CDR3 has 14 amino acids. Trimming cost V 0 bases and J 5 bases, with 8 bases left between them.

The rearrangement joins TRBV28 to TRBJ2-3; 7 bases are a match to TRBD1. The germline CDR1 and CDR2 sequences are MDHEN and SYDVKM. The V gene end was trimmed by 6 bases and the J gene end by 3 bases; junction bases not matched to a gene: 9. This CDR3 has 15 amino acids. CDR3 coding DNA: TGTGCCAGCAGCCACCCGACAGGGACAACAGATACGCAGTATTTT. It specifies CASSHPTGTTDTQYF.

The gene calls are TRBV9 and TRBJ2-7; tentative D call: TRBD2 (5 bases). V lost 3 bases and J lost 3, with 10 bases in between. Germline CDR1 and CDR2: SGDLS and YYNGEE. The length of the CDR3 is 13 residues. The CDR3 region is CASSDPGGYEQYF. The CDR3 DNA reads as TGTGCCAGCAGCGACCCAGGAGGCTACGAGCAGTACTTC.

This chain connects TRBV6-6 to TRBJ1-2, with unresolved D. V was clipped by 2 bases and J by 1 base, with 11 bases between them. In germline, CDR1 is MNHNY, CDR2 SVGAGI (reference sequence). The CDR3 length is 15 residues. The CDR3 reads CASSYIERSNYGYTF. The CDR3 bases are TGTGCCAGCAGTTACATAGAACGAAGTAACTATGGCTACACCTTC.

The chain uses TRBV28 and TRBJ2-7, with TRBD1 matching 12 bases. V trimming: 7 bases; J trimming: 6 bases; junction bases outside the gene matches: 13. There are 16 residues in the CDR3. CDR1 is MDHEN and CDR2 is SYDVKM in the germline V gene. The CDR3 protein is CASNSGGDRGLIEQYV. In nucleotides, the CDR3 is TGTGCCAGCAATTCCGGGGGGGACAGGGGGCTTATCGAGCAGTACGTC.

The J gene is TRBJ2-5, the V gene TRBV27; D is possibly TRBD2 (6 bases). CDR3 length equals 14 residues. Looked up from germline, CDR1 is MNHEY and CDR2 is SMNVEV (reference sequence). The germline V and J ends were trimmed by 2 bases and 2 bases, with 9 bases remaining between them. CDR3 DNA sequence: TGTGCCAGCAGTTTACGTCGGGGGCAAGAGACCCAGTACTTC. Protein sequence: CASSLRRGQETQYF.

The chain links TRBV28 to TRBJ2-3; D unclear. The CDR3 length is 12 residues. The germline V gene has CDR1 MDHEN and CDR2 SYDVKM. V lost 3 bases and J 6 bases, leaving 7 bases between the germline ends. CDR3 sequence (DNA): TGTGCCAGCAGTTTGGTCGGGGATACGCAGTATTTT. It codes for CASSLVGDTQYF.

This clone appeared a single time. The chain employs TRBV6-5 and TRBJ1-4, with D possibly TRBD1 on 5 matching bases. The V gene's germline CDR1 is MNHEY and CDR2 SVGAGI. CDR3 size: 13 residues. Between the trimmed V and J ends, which lost 6 bases and 3 bases, there was a span of 8 bases. For the CDR3, the DNA is TGTGCCAGCAGGGAGGGACCTAATGAAAAACTGTTTTTT. Translation: CASREGPNEKLFF.

The chain recombines TRBV6-6 with TRBJ1-4; D may be TRBD1 (5 bases). The germline V gene encodes CDR1 MNHNY and CDR2 SVGAGI (reference sequence). The ends were cut back, 8 bases at V and 7 bases at J, with 11 bases in the middle. The CDR3 sequence is 12 residues long. The CDR3 loop reads CASSRVGEKLFF. CDR3 coding DNA: TGTGCCAGCTCCAGGGTGGGTGAAAAACTGTTTTTT.

The count of this clone is one. J is TRBJ1-2 and V is TRBV6-6; D ambiguous. Germline V CDR1 and CDR2: MNHNY, SVGAGI (reference sequence). The CDR3 runs 14 residues. V was shortened by 7 bases and J by 4 bases, with 16 bases between the two germline ends. CDR3 sequence: CASTKVGFGYGYTF. The CDR3 DNA reads TGTGCCAGCACTAAGGTCGGGTTTGGCTATGGCTACACCTTC.

The chain is built from TRBV7-3 and TRBJ2-1, with D unresolved. CDR1 and CDR2 from the germline V gene are SGHTA and FQGTGA. CDR3 length: 13 residues. Trimming cost V 5 bases and J 8 bases, with 13 bases left between them. The CDR3 coding sequence is TGTGCCAGCAGCCGCCAAGCGAGCTATGAGCAGTTCTTC. It specifies CASSRQASYEQFF.

A remark on this clone: Other nucleotide sequences from this sample produce the same CDR3. V usage is TRBV6-5 and J usage is TRBJ1-2, with D possibly matching TRBD1 (5 bases). The CDR3 is 15 amino acids. The germline gives CDR1 MNHEY, CDR2 SVGAGI. Trimming stripped 0 bases from V and 0 bases from J, with 8 bases between. In DNA form, the CDR3 reads TGTGCCAGCAGTTACTCCCCAGGGACTAACTATGGCTACACCTTC. Its protein is CASSYSPGTNYGYTF.

The CDR3 DNA follows: TGTGCCAGCAGCGTAAAAGGCAGGGGTGGTCCGAACACTGAAGCTTTCTTT. Translation: CASSVKGRGGPNTEAFF. The V call is TRBV9, the J call TRBJ1-1; perhaps TRBD1 as D (6 bases). Per the germline V gene, CDR1 is SGDLS and CDR2 is YYNGEE. CDR3 length equals 17 residues. V dropped 1 base and J dropped 1 base, with 17 bases sitting between them.

The chain joins TRBV4-3 to TRBJ2-7, with 7 bases identical to TRBD2. The CDR3 is 16 amino acids. V lost 0 bases and J lost 0; bases outside the gene matches: 5. The V gene's germline CDR1 is LGHNA and CDR2 YSLEER. CDR3 sequence (DNA): TGCGCCAGCAGCCAAGAGCGGGGGAGCCCCTCCTACGAGCAGTACTTC. Translated, it gives CASSQERGSPSYEQYF.

This chain uses TRBV18 with TRBJ1-2, with D possibly matching TRBD1 (5 bases). The CDR3 covers 15 residues. Germline V CDR1 and CDR2: KGHSH, LQKENI. Between the trimmed V and J ends, which lost 6 bases and 3 bases, there was a span of 17 bases. CDR3 sequence reads: CASSLEGRADYGYTF. As DNA, the CDR3 is TGTGCCAGCTCCCTCGAAGGCAGGGCAGACTATGGCTACACCTTC.

The chain combines TRBV10-1 with TRBJ2-3, with D uncertain. Germline CDR1 and CDR2: WNHNN and SYGVQD (reference sequence). CDR3 length: 12 residues. Trimming took off 6 bases at V and 2 bases at J, with 6 bases between the two ends. Here the CDR3 DNA reads TGCGCCAGCAGCCCCAACACAGATACGCAGTATTTT. Its protein product is CASSPNTDTQYF.

DNA for the CDR3: TGTGCCAGCAGCCCCGACAGGGGTTTGTGGAATTCACCCCTCCACTTT. Protein: CASSPDRGLWNSPLHF. The chain joins TRBV7-9 to TRBJ1-6; 8 bases fit TRBD1. V trimming: 5 bases; J trimming: 7 bases; junction bases outside the gene matches: 10. The CDR3 loop spans 16 amino acids. Germline V gene data show CDR1 as SEHNR and CDR2 as FQNEAQ (reference sequence).

The chain is built from TRBV7-6 and TRBJ2-3; TRBD2 aligns across 9 bases. After removal of 1 base from V and 3 bases from J, the junction contained 8 bases not matched to a gene. Germline V gives CDR1 SGHVS, CDR2 FNYEAQ. The CDR3 totals 17 residues. CDR3 loop: CASSLGVTRGGTDTQYF. The CDR3, as DNA: TGTGCCAGCAGCTTAGGAGTGACGCGGGGGGGTACAGATACGCAGTATTTT.

This rearrangement joins TRBV4-1 to TRBJ1-5; TRBD1 is a possible D gene (5 bases). There are 14 residues in the CDR3. Germline lookup yields CDR1 MGHRA and CDR2 YSYEKL. V was cut by 3 bases and J by 9 bases, with 15 bases left in between. CDR3 nucleotides: TGCGCCAGCAGCCACGATCCAGGGTTTCCGCCCCAGCATTTT. It encodes CASSHDPGFPPQHF.

The V call is TRBV5-1, the J call TRBJ2-5; 11 bases fit TRBD2. This CDR3 comprises 16 residues. Germline V gene lookup returns CDR1 SGHRS and CDR2 YFSETQ. The V and J ends lost 4 bases and 2 bases, in that order; junction bases with no gene match: 7. The CDR3 protein is CASSLQGLADQETQYF. The CDR3 region has the DNA TGCGCCAGCAGCCTGCAGGGACTAGCGGATCAAGAGACCCAGTACTTC.

The chain's CDR3 is CASSAADSLGSFYF. The CDR3 DNA sequence: TGTGCCAGTAGTGCCGCGGACAGCTTAGGGAGTTTTTACTTC. The J gene is TRBJ2-4, the V gene TRBV19, with TRBD1 as a possible D gene (6 bases). Germline CDR1 LNHDA, CDR2 SQIVND (reference sequence). The length of the CDR3 is 14 residues. V lost 5 bases and J lost 16, with 24 bases in between.

This clone was observed a few times. The chain combines TRBV7-2 with TRBJ1-5; no clear D gene. V dropped 1 base and J dropped 3 bases, with 13 bases sitting between them. The germline V gene encodes CDR1 SGHTA and CDR2 FQGNSA. The CDR3 totals 16 residues. Written as DNA, the CDR3 is TGTGCCAGCAGCTTAGGTCACGGAGGCTCCAATCAGCCCCAGCATTTT. Translated, it gives CASSLGHGGSNQPQHF.